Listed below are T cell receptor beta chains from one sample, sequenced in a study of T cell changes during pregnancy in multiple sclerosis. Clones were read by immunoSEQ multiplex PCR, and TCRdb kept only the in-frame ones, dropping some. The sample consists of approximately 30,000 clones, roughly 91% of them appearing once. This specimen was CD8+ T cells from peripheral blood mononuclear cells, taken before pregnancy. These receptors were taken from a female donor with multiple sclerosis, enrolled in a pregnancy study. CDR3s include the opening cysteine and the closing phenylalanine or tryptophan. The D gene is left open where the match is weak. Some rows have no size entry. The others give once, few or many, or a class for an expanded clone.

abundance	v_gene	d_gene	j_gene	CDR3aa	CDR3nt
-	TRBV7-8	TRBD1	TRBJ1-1	CASSPLRGTGATEAFF	TGTGCCAGCAGCCCCCTTCGTGGGACAGGGGCCACTGAAGCTTTCTTT
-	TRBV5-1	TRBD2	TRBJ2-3	CASSLEAGGITDTQYF	TGCGCCAGCAGCTTGGAGGCGGGGGGGATCACAGATACGCAGTATTTT
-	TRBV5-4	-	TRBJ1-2	CASSFKGDNYGYTF	TGTGCCAGCAGCTTCAAGGGGGATAACTATGGCTACACCTTC
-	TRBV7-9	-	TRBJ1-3	CASSPVGGPVSGNTIYF	TGTGCCAGCAGCCCCGTCGGGGGACCTGTCTCTGGAAACACCATATATTTT
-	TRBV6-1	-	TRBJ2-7	CASSEAQGGSYEQYF	TGTGCCAGCAGTGAAGCGCAGGGAGGTTCCTACGAGCAGTACTTC
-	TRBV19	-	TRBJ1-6	CASSIARAFYNSPLHF	TGTGCCAGTAGTATTGCCAGGGCCTTCTATAATTCACCCCTCCACTTT
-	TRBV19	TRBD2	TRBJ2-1	CASSIVPPLASGPYNEQFF	TGTGCCAGTAGTATTGTTCCACCCCTAGCTAGCGGGCCCTACAATGAGCAGTTCTTC
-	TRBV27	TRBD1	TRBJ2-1	CASSFNRGPNEQFF	TGTGCCAGCAGTTTTAACAGGGGTCCCAATGAGCAGTTCTTC
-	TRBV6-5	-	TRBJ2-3	CASSSLVTDTQYF	TGTGCCAGCAGTTCTCTTGTCACAGATACGCAGTATTTT
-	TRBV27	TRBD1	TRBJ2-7	CASSFTGQGSSEQYF	TGTGCCAGCAGTTTTACGGGACAGGGTTCTAGCGAGCAGTACTTC
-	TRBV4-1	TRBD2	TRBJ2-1	CASSQRVLAGGPYNNEQFF	TGCGCCAGCAGCCAAAGGGTACTAGCGGGGGGGCCTTATAACAATGAGCAGTTCTTC
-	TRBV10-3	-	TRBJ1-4	CAIGGPGEKLFF	TGTGCCATCGGAGGGCCGGGTGAAAAACTGTTTTTT
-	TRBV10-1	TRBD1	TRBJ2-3	CASSEGTGHTDTQYF	TGCGCCAGCAGTGAGGGGACAGGGCACACAGATACGCAGTATTTT
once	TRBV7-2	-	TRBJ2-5	CASSLGQGTKTQYF	TGTGCCAGCAGCTTAGGTCAGGGTACAAAGACCCAGTACTTC
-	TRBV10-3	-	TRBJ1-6	CAIRPGLQYNSPLHF	TGTGCCATCAGACCGGGACTGCAGTATAATTCACCCCTCCACTTT
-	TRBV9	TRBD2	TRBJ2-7	CASSPGGRAYEQYF	TGTGCCAGCAGCCCCGGGGGGAGAGCCTACGAGCAGTACTTC
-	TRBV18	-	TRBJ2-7	CASSPPSGYEQYF	TGTGCCAGCTCACCACCTTCCGGTTACGAGCAGTACTTC
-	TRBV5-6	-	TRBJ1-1	CASSSHNYEAFF	TGTGCCAGCAGTTCCCACAACTATGAAGCTTTCTTT
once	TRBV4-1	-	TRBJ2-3	CASSQVGVGTDTQYF	TGCGCCAGCAGCCAAGTAGGGGTAGGCACAGATACGCAGTATTTT
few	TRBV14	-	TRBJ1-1	CASSESGVWNTEAFF	TGTGCCAGCAGCGAGTCGGGGGTCTGGAACACTGAAGCTTTCTTT
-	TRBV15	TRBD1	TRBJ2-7	CATSRGLSETGTYEQYF	TGTGCCACCAGCAGAGGTCTTTCGGAGACAGGGACCTACGAGCAGTACTTC
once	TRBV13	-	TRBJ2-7	CASSLQGGYEQYF	TGTGCCAGCAGCTTACAAGGCGGCTACGAGCAGTACTTC
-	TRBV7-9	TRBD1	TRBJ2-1	CASSPGQGAFHEQFF	TGTGCCAGCAGCCCCGGACAGGGGGCCTTCCATGAGCAGTTCTTC
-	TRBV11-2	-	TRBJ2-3	CASSLDGGLGADTQYF	TGTGCCAGCAGCTTAGACGGGGGACTGGGCGCAGATACGCAGTATTTT
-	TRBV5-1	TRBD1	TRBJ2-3	CASLDRDSVTDTQYF	TGCGCCAGCTTAGACCGGGACAGCGTCACAGATACGCAGTATTTT
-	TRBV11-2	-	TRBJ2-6	CASIPWGGYSGANVLTF	TGTGCCAGCATCCCATGGGGGGGCTACTCTGGGGCCAACGTCCTGACTTTC
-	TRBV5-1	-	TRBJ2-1	CASSFTGKSEQFF	TGCGCCAGCAGCTTTACAGGGAAGAGTGAGCAGTTCTTC
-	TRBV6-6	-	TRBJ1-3	CASAEGGLFGNTIYF	TGTGCCAGCGCGGAGGGGGGGCTGTTCGGAAACACCATATATTTT
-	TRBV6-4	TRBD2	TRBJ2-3	CASSVTSGGTDTQYF	TGTGCCAGCAGTGTTACTAGCGGGGGCACAGATACGCAGTATTTT
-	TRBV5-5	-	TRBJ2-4	CASSLRGSGAKNIQYF	TGTGCCAGCAGCTTGAGAGGGTCCGGAGCCAAAAACATTCAGTACTTC
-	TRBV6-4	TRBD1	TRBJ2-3	CASGNRGDTDTQYF	TGTGCCAGCGGAAACAGGGGGGACACAGATACGCAGTATTTT
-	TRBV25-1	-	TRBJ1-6	CASSPRQIYSPLHF	TGTGCCAGCAGCCCCCGACAGATCTATTCACCCCTCCACTTT
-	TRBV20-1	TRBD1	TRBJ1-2	CSAGQVDGYTF	TGCAGTGCTGGACAGGTCGATGGCTACACCTTC
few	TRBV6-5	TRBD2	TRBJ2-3	CASSSGGPTDTQYF	TGTGCCAGCAGTAGCGGGGGGCCCACAGATACGCAGTATTTT
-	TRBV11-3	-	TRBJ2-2	CASSPHSNIGELFF	TGTGCCAGCAGCCCCCATTCAAACATCGGGGAGCTGTTTTTT
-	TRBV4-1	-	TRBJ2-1	CASSQAGRAYYNEQFF	TGCGCCAGCAGCCAAGCCGGCAGGGCCTACTACAATGAGCAGTTCTTC
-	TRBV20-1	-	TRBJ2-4	CSATLGDIQYF	TGCAGTGCTACCCTAGGGGACATTCAGTACTTC
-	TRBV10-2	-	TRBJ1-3	CASRGGGAGNTIYF	TGCGCCAGCAGGGGAGGAGGAGCTGGAAACACCATATATTTT
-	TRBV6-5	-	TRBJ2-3	CASSYSRGWDTQYF	TGTGCCAGCAGTTACTCGCGGGGCTGGGATACGCAGTATTTT
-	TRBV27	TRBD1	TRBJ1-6	CASRGNPGTGNSPLHF	TGTGCCAGCAGGGGCAACCCCGGGACAGGGAATTCACCCCTCCACTTT
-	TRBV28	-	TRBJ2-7	CASSLTGSGLRGEQYF	TGTGCCAGCAGTTTAACGGGCTCGGGTCTACGGGGGGAGCAGTACTTC
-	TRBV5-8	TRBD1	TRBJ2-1	CASSPGQVEQFF	TGTGCCAGCAGCCCCGGACAGGTTGAGCAGTTCTTC
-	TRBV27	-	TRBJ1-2	CASTHTGTYGYTF	TGTGCCAGCACCCATACAGGGACCTATGGCTACACCTTC
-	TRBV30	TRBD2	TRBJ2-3	CAWSGTSGKTSTDTQYF	TGTGCCTGGAGCGGGACTAGCGGAAAAACTAGCACAGATACGCAGTATTTT
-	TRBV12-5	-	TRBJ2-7	CASAPMGRSLSYEQYF	TGTGCTAGTGCCCCCATGGGCCGCTCCTTATCCTACGAGCAGTACTTC
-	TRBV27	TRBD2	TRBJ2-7	CASSLTSAEEQYF	TGTGCCAGCAGTTTAACTAGCGCCGAAGAGCAGTACTTC
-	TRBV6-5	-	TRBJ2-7	CASSYEYEQYF	TGTGCCAGCAGTTATGAGTACGAGCAGTACTTC
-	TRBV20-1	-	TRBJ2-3	CSVFTDTQYF	TGCAGTGTATTCACAGATACGCAGTATTTT
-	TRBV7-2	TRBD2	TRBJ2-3	CASSFGLAGGFTDTQYF	TGTGCCAGCAGCTTTGGGCTAGCGGGGGGGTTCACAGATACGCAGTATTTT
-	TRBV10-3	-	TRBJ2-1	CAISESDPGTYNEQFF	TGTGCCATCAGTGAGTCGGACCCCGGGACCTACAATGAGCAGTTCTTC
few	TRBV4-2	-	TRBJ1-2	CASSQGPGGYGYTF	TGTGCCAGCAGCCAAGGCCCGGGAGGCTATGGCTACACCTTC
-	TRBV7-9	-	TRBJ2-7	CASSTNQGIGSSYEQYF	TGTGCCAGCAGCACGAACCAAGGGATAGGGAGTTCCTACGAGCAGTACTTC
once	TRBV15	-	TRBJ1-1	CATSTGMNTEAFF	TGTGCCACCAGCACGGGTATGAACACTGAAGCTTTCTTT
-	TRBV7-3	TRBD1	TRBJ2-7	CASSQAPGGSYEQYF	TGCGCCAGCAGCCAAGCCCCAGGGGGCTCCTACGAGCAGTACTTC
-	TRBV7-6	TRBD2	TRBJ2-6	CASMGGSLSGANVLTF	TGTGCCAGCATGGGAGGGAGCCTCTCTGGGGCCAACGTCCTGACTTTC